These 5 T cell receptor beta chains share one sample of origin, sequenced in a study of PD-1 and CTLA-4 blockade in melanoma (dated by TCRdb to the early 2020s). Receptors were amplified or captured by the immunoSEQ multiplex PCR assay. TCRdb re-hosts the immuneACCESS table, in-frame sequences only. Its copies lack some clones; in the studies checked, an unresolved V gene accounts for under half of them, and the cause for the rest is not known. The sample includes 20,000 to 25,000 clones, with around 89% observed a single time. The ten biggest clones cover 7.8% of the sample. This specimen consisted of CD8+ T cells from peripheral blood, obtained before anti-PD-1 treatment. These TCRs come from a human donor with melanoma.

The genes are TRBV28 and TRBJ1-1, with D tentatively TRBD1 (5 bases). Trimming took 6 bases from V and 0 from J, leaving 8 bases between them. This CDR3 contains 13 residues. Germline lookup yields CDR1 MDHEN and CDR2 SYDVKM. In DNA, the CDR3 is TGTGCCAGCAGCTTGGGGCTGAACACTGAAGCTTTCTTT. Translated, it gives CASSLGLNTEAFF.

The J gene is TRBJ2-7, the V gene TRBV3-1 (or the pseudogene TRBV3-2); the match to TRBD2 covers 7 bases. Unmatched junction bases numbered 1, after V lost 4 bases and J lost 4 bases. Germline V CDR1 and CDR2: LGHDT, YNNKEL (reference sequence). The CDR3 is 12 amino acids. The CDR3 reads CASSLGGYEQYF. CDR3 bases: TGTGCCAGCAGCCTCGGGGGGTACGAGCAGTACTTC.

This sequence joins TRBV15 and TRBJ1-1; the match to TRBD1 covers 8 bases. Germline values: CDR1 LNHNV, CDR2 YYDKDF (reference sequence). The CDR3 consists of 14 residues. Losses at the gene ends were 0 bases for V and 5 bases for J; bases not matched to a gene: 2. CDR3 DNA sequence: TGTGCCACCAGCAGAGAACAGGGGGGTACTGAAGCTTTCTTT. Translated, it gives CATSREQGGTEAFF.

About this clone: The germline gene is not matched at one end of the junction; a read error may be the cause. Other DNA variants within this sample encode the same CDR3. The CDR3 bases are TGTGCCAGCAGCCTAGGACAGGGGAACACTGAAGCTTTCTTT. Translated: CASSLGQGNTEAFF. The chain has TRBV13 and TRBJ1-1; 8 bases are a match to TRBD1. The germline gives CDR1 PRHDT, CDR2 FYEKMQ (reference sequence). This CDR3 has 14 residues.

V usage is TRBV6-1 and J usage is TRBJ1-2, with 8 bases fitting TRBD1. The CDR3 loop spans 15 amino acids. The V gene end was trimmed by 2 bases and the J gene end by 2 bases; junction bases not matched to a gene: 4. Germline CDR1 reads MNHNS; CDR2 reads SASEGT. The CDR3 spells CASSEYDRGNYGYTF. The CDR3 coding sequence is TGTGCCAGCAGTGAATACGACAGGGGAAACTATGGCTACACCTTC.